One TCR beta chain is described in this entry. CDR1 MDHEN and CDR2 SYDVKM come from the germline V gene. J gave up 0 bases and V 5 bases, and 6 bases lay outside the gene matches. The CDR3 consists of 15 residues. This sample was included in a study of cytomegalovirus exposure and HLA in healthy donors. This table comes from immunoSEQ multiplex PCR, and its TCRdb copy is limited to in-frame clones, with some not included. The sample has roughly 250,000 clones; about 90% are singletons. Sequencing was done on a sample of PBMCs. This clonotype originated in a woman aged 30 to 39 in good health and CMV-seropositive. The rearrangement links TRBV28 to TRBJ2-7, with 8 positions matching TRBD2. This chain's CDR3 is CASSIRLASSYEQYF. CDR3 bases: TGTGCCAGCAGTATTAGACTAGCGAGCTCCTACGAGCAGTACTTC.